The 21 T cell receptor beta chains below were found in one sample sequenced in a study of T cells after yellow fever vaccination. Each CDR3 protein gets one entry after TCRdb re-called the 5' RACE reads with MiXCR. The table records some 240,000 distinct CDR3 sequences, over 4.5% of them present only once. Sequencing was performed on CD4+ T cells sorted from PBMCs, taken on the day of the yellow fever booster vaccination. The receptors shown here come from a young man who received the YFV17D yellow fever vaccine.

This clonotype was observed at least ten times. V gene TRBV4-3 combines with J gene TRBJ2-5, with a weak D call TRBD1 (5 bases). Trimming pared 6 bases from V and 5 bases from J, leaving 19 bases between. From germline, CDR1 is LGHNA and CDR2 YSLEER. The CDR3 consists of 15 residues. In nucleotides, the CDR3 is TGCGCCAGCAGTCCAGGGCGGAGTTTGGAGGAGACCCAGTACTTC. It is translated as CASSPGRSLEETQYF.

The rearrangement joins TRBV6-5 to TRBJ2-5; TRBD1 matches 9 bases. There are 15 residues in the CDR3. The germline V gene encodes CDR1 MNHEY and CDR2 SVGAGI. The junction had 6 bases not matched to a gene; V was cut back by 2 bases and J by 5 bases. CDR3 DNA: TGTGCCAGCAGTTACGCCGGGACAGGGTGGGAGACCCAGTACTTC. Translating gives CASSYAGTGWETQYF.

This clonotype occurred a few times. The chain couples TRBV30 to TRBJ2-7; D gene unclear. This CDR3 comprises 11 residues. Trimming took off 0 bases at V and 6 bases at J, with 6 bases between the two ends. Per germline, CDR1 GTSNPN and CDR2 SVGIG (reference sequence). The CDR3 nucleotides are TGTGCCTGGAGTGTAGTGTCCGAGCAGTACTTC. This codes for CAWSVVSEQYF.

The rearrangement links TRBV29-1 to TRBJ1-1; D ambiguous. Germline V lookup: CDR1 SQVTM, CDR2 ANQGSEA. This CDR3 region has 13 residues. V was pared by 4 bases and J by 2 bases, with 11 bases between. As DNA, the CDR3 is TGCAGCGTTGCCCTCTTGGGTAACACTGAAGCTTTCTTT. Its translation is CSVALLGNTEAFF.

The rearrangement uses TRBV5-5 and TRBJ2-7; TRBD1 aligns across 8 bases. The CDR3 runs to 14 residues. In germline, CDR1 is SGHKS, CDR2 YYEKEE (reference sequence). V was clipped by 0 bases and J by 2 bases; unmatched bases: 1. CDR3: CASSLGTGTYEQYV. CDR3 DNA sequence: TGTGCCAGCAGCTTGGGGACAGGGACCTACGAGCAGTACGTC.

This clonotype was counted at least ten times. The chain has TRBV6-5 and TRBJ2-5; D is unresolved. CDR1 MNHEY and CDR2 SVGAGI come from the germline V gene. V was cut by 2 bases and J by 5 bases, with 3 bases left in between. The CDR3 length is 11 residues. The CDR3 nucleotides read TGTGCCAGCAGTTACAGGGAGACCCAGTACTTC. Its protein is CASSYRETQYF.

At least ten counts were recorded for this clonotype. V gene TRBV7-2 combines with J gene TRBJ1-5; unclear D gene. Trimming stripped 4 bases from V and 6 bases from J, with 10 bases between. The CDR3 consists of 13 residues. CDR1 and CDR2 from the germline V gene are SGHTA and FQGNSA. CDR3 region: CASSSRGGQPQHF. For the CDR3, the DNA is TGTGCCAGCAGCTCCCGGGGTGGTCAGCCCCAGCATTTT.

The chain links TRBV5-5 to TRBJ1-1, with D possibly being TRBD1 (5 bases). Germline V CDR1 and CDR2: SGHKS, YYEKEE (reference sequence). This CDR3 is 16 amino acids long. The V end was cut by 0 bases, the J end by 6 bases, with 18 bases between. The CDR3: CASSLAPTGQSPEAFF. The CDR3 region has the DNA TGTGCCAGCAGCTTGGCCCCCACGGGGCAATCGCCTGAAGCTTTCTTT.

This clonotype was seen ten or more times. The rearrangement uses TRBV6-5 and TRBJ2-3; 10 positions match TRBD2. This CDR3 region has 15 residues. In germline, CDR1 is MNHEY, CDR2 SVGAGI. V was pared by 6 bases and J by 3 bases, with 6 bases of the junction left unmatched. The CDR3 nucleotides are TGTGCCAGCAGGAAGGGAGCGGGGGGGACAGATACGCAGTATTTT. This translates into CASRKGAGGTDTQYF.

This clonotype was seen repeatedly, ten times or more. This chain connects TRBV5-1 to TRBJ1-2, with TRBD1 identical over 7 bases. This CDR3 spans 16 amino acids. The germline V gene has CDR1 SGHRS and CDR2 YFSETQ. The trim removed 4 bases at V and 0 bases at J, leaving 9 bases unmatched. The CDR3: CASSPEGAIANYGYTF. The CDR3, as DNA: TGCGCCAGCAGCCCCGAGGGGGCAATAGCTAACTATGGCTACACCTTC.

J is TRBJ2-7 and V is TRBV7-2, with D hard to call. V lost 2 bases to trimming and J lost 3 bases, with 8 bases between them. The CDR3 extends over 13 amino acids. Germline V gene lookup returns CDR1 SGHTA and CDR2 FQGNSA. The CDR3 sequence: CASSLKGYYEQYF. In DNA, the CDR3 is TGTGCCAGCAGCTTAAAAGGTTACTACGAGCAGTACTTC.

The chain carries TRBV4-1 and TRBJ2-1; maybe TRBD2 (7 bases). Germline V gives CDR1 MGHRA, CDR2 YSYEKL. CDR3 length equals 16 residues. V was pared by 4 bases and J by 4 bases, with 17 bases between. The CDR3 sequence is CASSPTTGGSYNEQFF. As DNA, the CDR3 is TGCGCCAGCAGCCCCACGACGGGGGGCTCGTACAATGAGCAGTTCTTC.

This clonotype was observed a handful of times. The chain carries TRBV7-2 and TRBJ2-1; TRBD2 agrees at 12 bases. After removal of 5 bases from V and 6 bases from J, the junction contained 11 bases not matched to a gene. The CDR3 runs 17 residues. Germline lookup yields CDR1 SGHTA and CDR2 FQGNSA. The CDR3 here is CASSNTALAGGANEQFF. The DNA for the CDR3 is TGTGCCAGCAGCAATACGGCCCTAGCGGGGGGGGCCAATGAGCAGTTCTTC.

The CDR3 nucleotides are TGTGCCAGCAGCTTAGTAACAGGGGCGAACACTGAAGCTTTCTTT. Translating it yields CASSLVTGANTEAFF. The V gene is TRBV7-2, the J gene TRBJ1-1; TRBD1 matches 7 bases. This CDR3 has 15 residues. Germline trimming cut 1 base from V and 1 base from J; bases unmatched to any gene: 3. The germline V gene encodes CDR1 SGHTA and CDR2 FQGNSA.

The chain uses TRBV7-2 and TRBJ2-5; 7 bases align to TRBD2. Germline V gene data show CDR1 as SGHTA and CDR2 as FQGNSA. The CDR3 sequence is 11 residues long. V lost 6 bases to trimming and J lost 6 bases; unmatched junction nucleotides: 1. In nucleotides, the CDR3 is TGTGCCAGCAGGGGGGGGAAGACCCAGTACTTC. Its protein product is CASRGGKTQYF.

This clonotype was recorded at least ten times. The rearrangement links TRBV6-2 or TRBV6-3 to TRBJ2-7, with D perhaps matching TRBD2 (6 bases). The V and J ends lost 4 bases and 3 bases respectively, with 10 bases between them. This CDR3 has 13 amino acids. Germline loops: CDR1 MNHEY, CDR2 SVGEGT. The CDR3 DNA follows: TGTGCCAGCAGTTGGAGGGACCTCTACGAGCAGTACTTC. The encoded protein is CASSWRDLYEQYF.

This clonotype was recorded a few times. The chain uses TRBV18 and TRBJ2-2; D is ambiguous. Germline V CDR1 and CDR2: KGHSH, LQKENI. The V gene lost 6 bases and the J gene lost 0 bases, with 17 bases spanning the gap. The CDR3 sequence is 17 residues long. The DNA of the CDR3 is TGTGCCAGCTCTCCCCCAATGCGGCTCTCGAACACCGGGGAGCTGTTTTTT. This encodes CASSPPMRLSNTGELFF.

This clonotype has at least ten counts. This sequence joins TRBV27 and TRBJ2-2; 8 positions match TRBD2. V was clipped by 11 bases and J by 7 bases; unmatched bases: 9. The germline CDR1 and CDR2 sequences are MNHEY and SMNVEV (reference sequence). This CDR3 is built from 13 residues. CDR3 DNA: TGTGCCCGGATCACTAGCGGAGGCGGGGAGCTGTTTTTT. Amino acid sequence: CARITSGGGELFF.

The rearrangement links TRBV20-1 to TRBJ1-1; unclear D gene. The V and J ends lost 5 bases and 0 bases respectively, with 10 bases between them. Germline CDR1 is DFQATT and CDR2 is SNEGSKA (reference sequence). The CDR3 extends over 13 amino acids. The CDR3 DNA reads as TGCAGTGCTGCTCCATCCCTGAACACTGAAGCTTTCTTT. Translating it yields CSAAPSLNTEAFF.

The gene calls are TRBV10-2 and TRBJ2-3, with D perhaps matching TRBD1 (6 bases). V lost 1 base and J 4 bases, leaving 6 bases between the germline ends. CDR3 length equals 13 residues. CDR1 is WSHSY, CDR2 SAAADI, per germline. CDR3 sequence reads: CASSEWGPDTQYF. CDR3 sequence (DNA): TGCGCCAGCAGTGAGTGGGGGCCAGATACGCAGTATTTT.

J is TRBJ2-3 and V is TRBV19; D may match TRBD1 or TRBD2 (5 bases each). Trimming left V 5 bases short and J 1 base short, with 16 bases between. The CDR3 is 16 amino acids. Looked up from germline, CDR1 is LNHDA and CDR2 is SQIVND (reference sequence). The CDR3 DNA sequence: TGTGCCAGTAGTTTTCGCCGAGGGGCCGGCACAGATACGCAGTATTTT. Translating gives CASSFRRGAGTDTQYF.